Listed below are T cell receptor beta chains from one sample, sequenced in a study of chemoradiotherapy in HPV16-positive cancers. The method was immunoSEQ multiplex PCR; TCRdb's version includes in-frame clones alone and lacks a portion of them. The data contain several thousand clones, roughly 80% of them seen just once; the ten biggest clones take up under 9.5%. The specimen was tumor tissue, collected from a patient who underwent chemoradiotherapy. Receptor source: a human donor with HPV-associated anogenital cancer. Each CDR3 is given with its conserved first and last residue. The D gene is left open where the match is weak. Clone size is stated in some rows and not others, as once, few, many or a class when expanded.

cdr3_nt: TGTGCCAGCAGCTTAGAAGTAGGGGCGCCTGGGGCCAACGTCCTGACTTTC
cdr3_aa: CASSLEVGAPGANVLTF
clone_size: .
d_call: .
j_call: TRBJ2-6
v_call: TRBV7-8

cdr3_nt: TGCAGTGCTAGAGGTTACACTGAAGCTTTCTTT
cdr3_aa: CSARGYTEAFF
clone_size: .
d_call: .
j_call: TRBJ1-1
v_call: TRBV20-1

cdr3_nt: TGTGCCAGCAGACCAACAGGGTCCTCTGGAAACACCATATATTTT
cdr3_aa: CASRPTGSSGNTIYF
clone_size: few
d_call: .
j_call: TRBJ1-3
v_call: TRBV11-2

cdr3_nt: TGTGCCTGGAGCGTGGGGCAATTTGGCACTGAAGCTTTCTTT
cdr3_aa: CAWSVGQFGTEAFF
clone_size: .
d_call: .
j_call: TRBJ1-1
v_call: TRBV30

cdr3_nt: TGTGCCCTAAGAGGAGGGACAGGGAACTACGAGCAGTACTTC
cdr3_aa: CALRGGTGNYEQYF
clone_size: .
d_call: TRBD1
j_call: TRBJ2-7
v_call: TRBV30

cdr3_nt: TGCGCCAGCAGGTCGATAGCGGGGGAGCAAGAGACCCAGTACTTC
cdr3_aa: CASRSIAGEQETQYF
clone_size: .
d_call: TRBD2
j_call: TRBJ2-5
v_call: TRBV5-1

cdr3_nt: TGTGCCAGCAGTTATAGTCTTGGGACAGGGGACTATGGCTACACCTTC
cdr3_aa: CASSYSLGTGDYGYTF
clone_size: .
d_call: TRBD1
j_call: TRBJ1-2
v_call: TRBV6-5

cdr3_nt: TGCGCCAGCAGCTGGACAGGGGATATGCGAGCCGGCACTGAAGCTTTCTTT
cdr3_aa: CASSWTGDMRAGTEAFF
clone_size: .
d_call: TRBD1
j_call: TRBJ1-1
v_call: TRBV5-1

cdr3_nt: TGTGCCAGCACGGGCAGTAACTATGGCTACACCTTC
cdr3_aa: CASTGSNYGYTF
clone_size: .
d_call: .
j_call: TRBJ1-2
v_call: TRBV28

cdr3_nt: TGTGCCAGCAGGTCCGCCCTACAGGGAGGAAATTCACCCCTCCACTTT
cdr3_aa: CASRSALQGGNSPLHF
clone_size: .
d_call: .
j_call: TRBJ1-6
v_call: TRBV2

cdr3_nt: TGTGCCAGCAGTTTATCTCTCGGGGTGACGGGCAATCAGCCCCAGCATTTT
cdr3_aa: CASSLSLGVTGNQPQHF
clone_size: .
d_call: .
j_call: TRBJ1-5
v_call: TRBV28

cdr3_nt: TGTGCCAGCAGCAACACAGATACGCAGTATTTT
cdr3_aa: CASSNTDTQYF
clone_size: .
d_call: .
j_call: TRBJ2-3
v_call: TRBV5-6

cdr3_nt: TGTGCCAGCAGTTACAAGGGGGCCGGAAACACCATATATTTT
cdr3_aa: CASSYKGAGNTIYF
clone_size: .
d_call: TRBD1
j_call: TRBJ1-3
v_call: TRBV6-5

cdr3_nt: TGCGCCAGCAGCATGGGACAGCAAGAGACCCAGTACTTC
cdr3_aa: CASSMGQQETQYF
clone_size: .
d_call: TRBD1
j_call: TRBJ2-5
v_call: TRBV4-1

cdr3_nt: TGTGCCAGCAGTGTTGGACAGAACAATCAGCCCCAGCATTTT
cdr3_aa: CASSVGQNNQPQHF
clone_size: .
d_call: .
j_call: TRBJ1-5
v_call: TRBV2

cdr3_nt: TGTGCCAGCAGATCGCTAAAAGAGACCCAGTACTTC
cdr3_aa: CASRSLKETQYF
clone_size: .
d_call: .
j_call: TRBJ2-5
v_call: TRBV2

cdr3_nt: TGTGCCAGCAGTTCGGTGTGGGGGTTCACAGGGACCAATCAGCCCCAGCATTTT
cdr3_aa: CASSSVWGFTGTNQPQHF
clone_size: .
d_call: .
j_call: TRBJ1-5
v_call: TRBV28

cdr3_nt: TGCGCCAGCAGCTTGGAGGACGGGTACGAGCAGTACTTC
cdr3_aa: CASSLEDGYEQYF
clone_size: .
d_call: .
j_call: TRBJ2-7
v_call: TRBV5-1

cdr3_nt: TGCAGCGTTGGGGCTTCAACAGGGTTGACTGAAGCTTTCTTT
cdr3_aa: CSVGASTGLTEAFF
clone_size: .
d_call: .
j_call: TRBJ1-1
v_call: TRBV29-1

cdr3_nt: TGTGCCAGCAGTCCCAGGCGCTCCTACAATGAGCAGTTCTTC
cdr3_aa: CASSPRRSYNEQFF
clone_size: once
d_call: .
j_call: TRBJ2-1
v_call: TRBV14

cdr3_nt: TGTGCCAGCAGCTCCGGGACAGGTAGCACAGATACGCAGTATTTT
cdr3_aa: CASSSGTGSTDTQYF
clone_size: .
d_call: TRBD1
j_call: TRBJ2-3
v_call: TRBV11-3

cdr3_nt: TGTGCCAGTAGTGACAGGGGGTATAGCAATCAGCCCCAGCATTTT
cdr3_aa: CASSDRGYSNQPQHF
clone_size: .
d_call: TRBD1
j_call: TRBJ1-5
v_call: TRBV19

cdr3_nt: TGTGCCAGCAGTTTACAGGGTGACTATGGCTACACCTTC
cdr3_aa: CASSLQGDYGYTF
clone_size: .
d_call: .
j_call: TRBJ1-2
v_call: TRBV28

cdr3_nt: TGTGCCAGCAGCTTAGCCCTGACAGGGAGTAATTCACCCCTCCACTTT
cdr3_aa: CASSLALTGSNSPLHF
clone_size: .
d_call: TRBD1
j_call: TRBJ1-6
v_call: TRBV7-2

cdr3_nt: TGTGCCAGTAGTATCGAACCGCAGGGGGAAGGTTCACCCCTCCACTTT
cdr3_aa: CASSIEPQGEGSPLHF
clone_size: .
d_call: TRBD1
j_call: TRBJ1-6
v_call: TRBV19

cdr3_nt: TGTGCCAGCAGCCCTACTATCGGAGACGGTTCCTACGAGCAGTACTTC
cdr3_aa: CASSPTIGDGSYEQYF
clone_size: few
d_call: .
j_call: TRBJ2-7
v_call: TRBV7-6

cdr3_nt: TGCGCCAGCAGCCAAGACGACAGGGCTCCTAATGAAAAACTGTTTTTT
cdr3_aa: CASSQDDRAPNEKLFF
clone_size: .
d_call: TRBD1
j_call: TRBJ1-4
v_call: TRBV4-3

cdr3_nt: TGTGCCAGCACCCCCCACGGAGGAAGGGGGGACGAGCAGTACTTC
cdr3_aa: CASTPHGGRGDEQYF
clone_size: .
d_call: .
j_call: TRBJ2-7
v_call: TRBV5-5